The entry below describes one T cell receptor beta chain. Its cognate antigen has yet to be identified. Base-call qualities are not available, and no considerably larger clone is one nucleotide away. This specimen belongs to a study of identifying expanded T cells in peripheral blood (dated 2019 in TCRdb). Regarding the study in general: Technical replicates were generated by sequencing separate aliquots of the same genomic DNA pool, and four replicates were compared pairwise. The investigation overall reported the following: The binomial model flagged roughly 1.3 differentially abundant clones between technical replicates but 15 to 17 over about 2 weeks and approximately 18 over around four weeks. The beta-binomial model significantly reduced the number of clones called differentially abundant and the false-positive rate across all healthy-donor time intervals. The authors expected that over much longer intervals, such as months to years, biological variance in healthy repertoires might increase even further. For all healthy donors, the variance in clone template counts between two-week samples rose significantly as total template count increased.

The CDR3, from cysteine to phenylalanine, totals 13 residues. Here the CDR3 DNA is all that survives: 39 bases in frame from base 1. CDR1 GTSNPN and CDR2 SVGIG are derived from the germline V gene (reference sequence). Between the V and J ends, shortened by 0 bases and 2 bases respectively, the junction contains 6 bases. During the collection period, no immune events, such as infections, were documented for the healthy donors. Time-dependent variance in a beta-binomial model of T-cell clone differential abundance was calibrated using healthy-donor blood repertoires as a training cohort. There were about ten healthy donors in the training cohort, of whom 3 were female and 7 were male. Donor ages ranged from about 29 to 65 years, with an average of approximately 43 years. Obtained from a commercial supplier, whole blood was collected from each healthy donor at three time points set two weeks apart. For immunosequencing, genomic DNA was extracted from whole blood that had not been sorted.

TCRbeta CDR3 regions were profiled with the immunoSEQ Assay using bias-controlled multiplex PCR amplification of genomic DNA. From the authors' description of their analysis: To quantify the absolute abundance of each unique TCRbeta CDR3 region, the sequences were collapsed and filtered. Differential abundance was tested with two models: a binomial (Fisher-equivalent) model and a beta-binomial model that adds time-dependent variance fitted from healthy donors. Clones with fewer than 5 combined templates were excluded, and clones with Benjamini-Hochberg FDR below 0.01 were called differentially abundant. Using the form v = (b*log(k)+a)^2, the beta-binomial variance was modeled as a function of the total template count across the two samples. As stored in TCRdb, this immuneACCESS dataset retains in-frame rearrangements with V and J assigned. A fraction of the clones does not appear; measured against another copy, unresolved V genes explain less than half of the discrepancy, and the remainder lacks a known reason. The DNA was the basis for D and trimming; V, J and clone size are from that table. Across this sample there are around 60,000 clones, with about four fifths seen only once. Together, the top ten hold under 20% of the sample.

This TCR was recovered from a person between 18 and 75 years old in good health. Sample: blood. The V and J segments used are TRBV30 and TRBJ2-3; the D gene is perhaps TRBD1, from 5 matching bases. The CDR3 region: CAWSVQATDTQYF. The bases are TGTGCCTGGAGTGTACAGGCCACAGATACGCAGTATTTT.